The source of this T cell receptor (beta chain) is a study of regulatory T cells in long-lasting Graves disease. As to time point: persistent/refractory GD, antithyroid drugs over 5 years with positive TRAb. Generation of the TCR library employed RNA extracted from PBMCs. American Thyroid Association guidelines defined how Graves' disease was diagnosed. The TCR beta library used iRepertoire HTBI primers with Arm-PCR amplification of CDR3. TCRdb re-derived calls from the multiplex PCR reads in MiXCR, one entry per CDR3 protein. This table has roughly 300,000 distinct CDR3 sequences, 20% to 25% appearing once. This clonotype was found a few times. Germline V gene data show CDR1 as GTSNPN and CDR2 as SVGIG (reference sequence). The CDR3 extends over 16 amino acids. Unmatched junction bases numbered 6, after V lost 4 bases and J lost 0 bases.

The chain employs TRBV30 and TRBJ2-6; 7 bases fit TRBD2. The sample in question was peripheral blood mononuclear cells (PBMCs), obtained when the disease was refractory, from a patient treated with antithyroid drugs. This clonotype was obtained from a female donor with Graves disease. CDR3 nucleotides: TGTGCCTGGATGGGGGGGAGGACCTCTGGGGCCAACGTCCTGACTTTC. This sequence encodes CAWMGGRTSGANVLTF.